The sequence of this T cell receptor beta chain was determined in a study of OX40 agonist ivuxolimab in advanced cancers. Points from the study as a whole: Fewer expanded clones were found on average in CD4+ than in CD8+ T cells.

A word on this clone: Its antigen is still unknown.

Method: immunoSEQ multiplex PCR; TCRdb's copy keeps in-frame clones and lacks some. The data hold approximately 24,000 clones, with about three quarters observed a single time. CDR3 length: 14 amino acids. V gave up 3 bases and J gave up 3 bases, with 12 bases separating them. Per germline, CDR1 LGHNA and CDR2 YNFKEQ. This receptor was obtained from an adult with an advanced solid tumor such as melanoma, head and neck, liver or kidney cancer. V is TRBV4-2 and J is TRBJ2-7; D is unclear. Sequenced material: CD4+ or CD8+ T cells sorted from blood, taken in a trial of the OX40 agonist ivuxolimab. Written as DNA, the CDR3 is TGTGCCAGCAGCCATCCTAGGTCCCGCTACGAGCAGTACTTC. Translating it yields CASSHPRSRYEQYF.